The rows below give T cell receptor beta chains drawn from one sample of a study of blood T cell dynamics during melanoma immunotherapy. The data were produced by immunoSEQ multiplex PCR, yet TCRdb's version contains in-frame clones alone and is incomplete. The sample holds 9,500 to 14,000 clones, roughly nine tenths seen once. The specimen comprised blood, sampled from a patient treated with checkpoint blockade. These receptors were taken from a human donor with melanoma. Each CDR3 is given with its conserved first and last residue. A D gene is named only where the DNA matches it firmly. Clone size is given for some rows only: seen once, a few or many times, or a class if the clone is expanded.

clone_size j_call cdr3_length v_call d_call cdr3_nt cdr3_aa
NA TRBJ2-7 15 TRBV5-1 NA TGCGCCAGCAGCTTGTCCCCCGGGACCTCGGACGAGCAGTACTTC CASSLSPGTSDEQYF
few TRBJ2-1 12 TRBV30 NA TGTGCCTGGAGGCCCCAGGTGGGTGAGCAGTTCTTC CAWRPQVGEQFF
NA TRBJ2-5 15 TRBV7-8 NA TGTGCCAGCTTCGGGGGTTGGGGTGGTGGGGAGACCCAGTACTTC CASFGGWGGGETQYF
NA TRBJ2-7 12 TRBV10-1 TRBD1 TGCGCCAGCCCCGGGACAGGATGCGAGCAGTACTTC CASPGTGCEQYF
NA TRBJ2-3 13 TRBV7-2 NA TGTGCCAGCAGCTTAGTGTGGGCAGATACGCAGTATTTT CASSLVWADTQYF
NA TRBJ1-1 12 TRBV28 NA TGTGCCAGCAACGCGGGGTCCACTGAAGCTTTCTTT CASNAGSTEAFF
NA TRBJ2-7 16 TRBV27 NA TGTGCCAGCACCCCAGGCCCGCGGCTACACTCCTACGAGCAGTACTTC CASTPGPRLHSYEQYF
NA TRBJ1-5 14 TRBV7-2 NA TGTGCCAGCAGCTTCTATGATAGCAATCAGCCCCAGCATTTT CASSFYDSNQPQHF
NA TRBJ1-1 15 TRBV5-5 TRBD1 TGTGCCAGCAGCTGGGGGACAGGCAGGAACACTGAAGCTTTCTTT CASSWGTGRNTEAFF
NA TRBJ2-7 14 TRBV9 NA TGTGCCAGCAGCGTAGGGGGCGGGACCTACGAGCAGTACTTC CASSVGGGTYEQYF
NA TRBJ1-1 14 TRBV27 TRBD1 TGTGCCACCCAGGGGGTGGGGTGGGACACTGAAGCTTTCTTT CATQGVGWDTEAFF
NA TRBJ2-2 16 TRBV11-2 TRBD2 TGTGCCAGCAGCGCAACTAGCGGGAGGGCCGCCGGGGAGCTGTTTTTT CASSATSGRAAGELFF
NA TRBJ2-3 14 TRBV7-2 TRBD1 TGTGCCAGCAGCATACAGGGGGCGGGGGATACGCAGTATTTT CASSIQGAGDTQYF
NA TRBJ2-1 17 TRBV2 NA TGTGCCAGCAGTGAAGCAAGAGGGAGGCGTAGATACAATGAGCAGTTCTTC CASSEARGRRRYNEQFF
NA TRBJ2-1 14 TRBV5-1 TRBD2 TGCGCCAGCAGTTGGCTAGCGGGAGACAATGAGCAGTTCTTC CASSWLAGDNEQFF
NA TRBJ2-7 15 TRBV2 TRBD2 TGTGCCAGCAGTGCCGGGAGACTAGCGGTTGACGAGCAGTACTTC CASSAGRLAVDEQYF
NA TRBJ2-1 16 TRBV7-9 TRBD2 TGTGCCAGCAGCTCCCCTGGGAGCGGGAGGGTCGATGAGCAGTTCTTC CASSSPGSGRVDEQFF
NA TRBJ2-7 15 TRBV19 NA TGTGCCAGTAGTAGGGCAGGGTCGGACTATGACGAGCAGTACTTC CASSRAGSDYDEQYF
NA TRBJ2-7 13 TRBV6-6 NA TGTGCCAGCAGTTCACGACTAGCCTACGAGCAGTACTTC CASSSRLAYEQYF
NA TRBJ1-6 16 TRBV6-1 NA TGTGCCAGCAGTGAAGGAATTAGGGGCTCTAATTCACCCCTCCACTTT CASSEGIRGSNSPLHF
NA TRBJ2-6 15 TRBV19 NA TGTGCCAGTAGTATTGCACACTCTGGGGCCAACGTCCTGACTTTC CASSIAHSGANVLTF
once TRBJ1-2 15 TRBV28 NA TGTGCCAGCACCCTATGGGGACGGAGAAACTATGGCTACACCTTC CASTLWGRRNYGYTF
NA TRBJ2-1 15 TRBV27 TRBD2 TGTGCCAGCAGTCCATCGTGGGCGGGAGGGGGTGAGCAGTTCTTC CASSPSWAGGGEQFF
NA TRBJ2-7 14 TRBV2 NA TGTGCCAGCAGTGAAGCGCGGGATCCCTACGAGCAGTACTTC CASSEARDPYEQYF
NA TRBJ2-3 15 TRBV28 TRBD1 TGTGCCAGCAGTATACCACAGGGGATGGCAGATACGCAGTATTTT CASSIPQGMADTQYF
NA TRBJ2-6 16 TRBV5-8 NA TGTGCCAGCAGCTTGGCGTACGGCTCTGGGGCCAACGTCCTGACTTTC CASSLAYGSGANVLTF
NA TRBJ2-2 15 TRBV10-2 TRBD2 TGCGCCAGCAGGGGACTAGCGGCCCACACCGGGGAGCTGTTTTTT CASRGLAAHTGELFF
NA TRBJ2-5 14 TRBV5-1 NA TGCGCCAGCAGCACCGGGGGCCAGTGGGAGACCCAGTACTTC CASSTGGQWETQYF
NA TRBJ2-7 15 TRBV5-1 TRBD2 TGCGCCAGCAGGCCGGGACTAGCGGACTCCTACGAGCAGTACTTC CASRPGLADSYEQYF
NA TRBJ2-7 11 TRBV27 NA TGTGCCAGCGGCCGACGCCACGAGCAGTACTTC CASGRRHEQYF
large TRBJ2-7 15 TRBV13 NA TGTGCCAGCAGCCTACGAGGGAGCCCCAGGCGCGAGCAGTACTTC CASSLRGSPRREQYF
NA TRBJ2-5 12 TRBV5-1 NA TGCGCCAGCAGCTTGGTTGGAGAGACCCAGTACTTC CASSLVGETQYF
NA TRBJ2-2 17 TRBV7-6 NA TGTGCCAGCAGCTTATTTGAAGGGGTTGGGAAGACCGGGGAGCTGTTTTTT CASSLFEGVGKTGELFF
NA TRBJ1-2 14 TRBV19 NA TGTGCCAGTATTCAACAGGGAGGGAACTATGGCTACACCTTC CASIQQGGNYGYTF
NA TRBJ2-3 14 TRBV7-2 NA TGTGCCAGCAGCACCCCGACACGCACAGATACGCAGTATTTT CASSTPTRTDTQYF
NA TRBJ2-2 13 TRBV2 NA TGTGCCAGCAGTTGGGGCGGAACCGGGGAGCTGTTTTTT CASSWGGTGELFF
NA TRBJ2-1 15 TRBV7-3 TRBD2 TGTGCCAGCAGCGCCGGACTAGCGGGAGGGGTTGAGCAGTTCTTC CASSAGLAGGVEQFF
NA TRBJ2-2 12 TRBV7-9 NA TGTGCCAGCAGCCTCGGGAGTGGGGAGCTGTTTTTT CASSLGSGELFF
NA TRBJ2-7 13 TRBV5-3 NA TGTGCCAGAAGCTTGGTTTTGGGGCCCGAGCAGTACTTC CARSLVLGPEQYF
NA TRBJ1-1 13 TRBV2 NA TGTGCCAGCACCAAAGCCTTCGGCCCGGGAGCTTTCTTT CASTKAFGPGAFF
once TRBJ2-3 13 TRBV5-8 NA TGTGCCAGCAGCTTAGGACAGACAGATACGCAGTATTTT CASSLGQTDTQYF
NA TRBJ2-5 16 TRBV19 TRBD2 TGTGCCAGTAGTATGGGCGGAGGAGCGGGAGCAGAGACCCAGTACTTC CASSMGGGAGAETQYF
NA TRBJ2-3 15 TRBV9 NA TGTGCCAGCAGCGCCGGGGGGCAGGCTGCAGATACGCAGTATTTT CASSAGGQAADTQYF
few TRBJ2-6 17 TRBV11-2 TRBD1 TGTGCCAGCAGCTTAGGGACAGGGGGCCCTGGGGCCAACGTCCTGACTTTC CASSLGTGGPGANVLTF
NA TRBJ2-3 12 TRBV5-1 NA TGCGCCAGCAGCTCAAGCACAGATACGCAGTATTTT CASSSSTDTQYF
NA TRBJ2-3 13 TRBV4-2 NA TGTGCCAGCAGCCACGAGTTCACAGATACGCAGTATTTT CASSHEFTDTQYF